Listed below are T cell receptor beta chains from one sample, sequenced in a study of spatial heterogeneity in lung cancer. TCRdb re-called the 5' RACE reads with MiXCR, one entry per CDR3 protein. The sample has approximately 82,000 distinct CDR3 sequences, 10% to 15% seen once. The input for sequencing was PBMCs, taken at surgery. The source is a male donor with early-stage non-small cell lung cancer. Each CDR3 is given with its conserved first and last residue. A D gene is named only where the DNA matches it firmly. Size values are once, few and many counts, or a class for expanded clones, and some rows have none.

abundance,d_gene,j_gene,v_gene,CDR3nt,CDR3aa
few,.,TRBJ2-3,TRBV5-1,TGCGCCAGCAGCTTGGGGGTAGGCACAGATACGCAGTATTTT,CASSLGVGTDTQYF
many,TRBD2,TRBJ2-1,TRBV2,TGTGCCAGCAGTGACCAGACGGGAGGTCTTCTGAGCTCCTACAATGAGCAGTTCTTC,CASSDQTGGLLSSYNEQFF
.,.,TRBJ2-5,TRBV29-1,TGCAGCGTTGAAGATCGAGCTGGCGGGCGGTGGGAGACCCAGTACTTC,CSVEDRAGGRWETQYF
many,TRBD1,TRBJ1-1,TRBV19,TGTGCCAGTAGTAGTACAGGGGCCATACCGAAAGCTTTCTTT,CASSSTGAIPKAFF
medium-sized,TRBD2,TRBJ2-3,TRBV7-2,TGTGCCAGCGCCTTAGCGGGAGCTAGCACAGATACGCAGTATTTT,CASALAGASTDTQYF
.,.,TRBJ2-7,TRBV12-3/TRBV12-4,TGTGCCAGCAGCGCTCAGAGGGCCCCCTACGAGCAGTACTTC,CASSAQRAPYEQYF
few,TRBD2,TRBJ2-3,TRBV25-1,TGTGCCAGCAGTGAGGAAGCGGGAGCTAACACAGATACGCAGTATTTT,CASSEEAGANTDTQYF
few,TRBD1,TRBJ2-3,TRBV5-5,TGTGCCAGCAGCTCTGTCCCGGGACAGGGGCGCTTGCATTTT,CASSSVPGQGRLHF
few,.,TRBJ2-1,TRBV12-3/TRBV12-4,TGTGCCAGCAGTTTAGCGCGGGCCGACAATGAGCAGTTCTTC,CASSLARADNEQFF
few,TRBD1,TRBJ1-1,TRBV7-2,TGTGCCAGCAGCCCTGGGACAGGCCCTCCGAAGGAAGCTTTCTTT,CASSPGTGPPKEAFF
few,TRBD1,TRBJ2-5,TRBV29-1,TGCAGCGTTGAAGACTCGGGACAGCAAGAGACCCAGTACTTC,CSVEDSGQQETQYF
few,.,TRBJ1-5,TRBV28,TGTGCCAGCAGTTCGCAGTTGCCTCAGCCCCAGCATTTT,CASSSQLPQPQHF
few,.,TRBJ2-5,TRBV11-1,TGTGCCAGCAGCTTAAATCTAGGGCCGCTCGGGGAGACCCAGTACTTC,CASSLNLGPLGETQYF
few,TRBD1,TRBJ1-1,TRBV19,TGTGCCAGTAGTATAGGACAGGGGGATGAAGCTTTCTTT,CASSIGQGDEAFF
few,.,TRBJ1-6,TRBV20-1,TGCAGTGCTAGAGGGGGGGGCGTCCATTCACCCCTCCACTTT,CSARGGGVHSPLHF
few,TRBD2,TRBJ2-3,TRBV29-1,TGCAGCGTTGAACCTATACTAGCGCTTAGCACAGATACGCAGTATTTT,CSVEPILALSTDTQYF
few,.,TRBJ2-5,TRBV6-5,TGTGCCAGCAGTTACAAGGGGGAGACCCAGTACTTC,CASSYKGETQYF
few,.,TRBJ2-1,TRBV7-9,TGTGCCAGCAGCCTACCGTCCTACAATGAGCAGTTCTTC,CASSLPSYNEQFF
few,.,TRBJ2-5,TRBV3-1,TGTGCCAGCAGCCAAGATTTGAGGGGGGAGACCCAGTACTTC,CASSQDLRGETQYF
few,.,TRBJ2-3,TRBV20-1,TGCAGTGCTAGAAATCAGGCCCACACAGATACGCAGTATTTT,CSARNQAHTDTQYF
many,.,TRBJ1-1,TRBV20-1,TGCAGTGCTAGAGATGTTTCGGGATCCCATCCTGAAGCTTTCTTT,CSARDVSGSHPEAFF
many,.,TRBJ1-2,TRBV20-1,TGCAGTGCCAAACAGGGACCCTATGGCTACACCTTC,CSAKQGPYGYTF
.,.,TRBJ2-5,TRBV7-9,TGTGCCAGCGAGGGGCCCCAGTACTTC,CASEGPQYF
few,.,TRBJ2-2,TRBV6-1,TGTGCCAGCAGGCAGGGGACCGGGGAGCTGTTTTTT,CASRQGTGELFF
few,TRBD2,TRBJ2-5,TRBV20-1,TGCAGTGCTAGCGGGACTAGCGGGCCCGAGGCAGAGACCCAGTACTTC,CSASGTSGPEAETQYF
.,TRBD2,TRBJ2-1,TRBV5-1,TGCGCCAGCAGCTTGGGGGGGACTAGCGCCTACAATGAGCAGTTCTTC,CASSLGGTSAYNEQFF
.,TRBD2,TRBJ2-7,TRBV29-1,TGCAGCGTTGAAGGGGGACTAGCGGGAGGTACCTACGAGCAGTACTTC,CSVEGGLAGGTYEQYF
.,.,TRBJ1-4,TRBV2,TGTGCCAGCAGTGGCGGGCTGCAGGGGAATGAAAAACTGTTTTTT,CASSGGLQGNEKLFF
few,.,TRBJ2-7,TRBV30,TGTGCCTGGAGTAAGGGGGGACTCTCCTACGAGCAGTACTTC,CAWSKGGLSYEQYF
.,.,TRBJ2-3,TRBV20-1,TGCAGTGCCCCGACTAGATTCGCAGATACGCAGTATTTT,CSAPTRFADTQYF
few,.,TRBJ1-6,TRBV7-3,TGTGCCAGCAGCCTTACACCTAACTCCTATAATTCACCCCTCCACTTT,CASSLTPNSYNSPLHF
few,TRBD1,TRBJ1-2,TRBV12-3/TRBV12-4,TGTGCCAGCAGTTCCAACAGGGGTGACTATGGCTACACCTTC,CASSSNRGDYGYTF
few,.,TRBJ2-3,TRBV5-1,TGCGCCAGCTCGGGGCGGACATCGACTAGCACAGATACGCAGTATTTT,CASSGRTSTSTDTQYF
few,TRBD2,TRBJ2-5,TRBV30,TGTGCCTGGAGTGGGGAGGGGAGAGAGACCCAGTACTTC,CAWSGEGRETQYF
few,.,TRBJ2-5,TRBV7-2,TGTGCCAGCAGCCCAGGACAGATAGAGACCCAGTACTTC,CASSPGQIETQYF
.,.,TRBJ1-1,TRBV5-1,TGCGCCAGCAGCCAAGGGGGGGGAATGAACACTGAAGCTTTCTTT,CASSQGGGMNTEAFF
.,.,TRBJ2-3,TRBV5-1,TGCGCCAGCAGCCCGGAAAACAGGCGAGATACGCAGTATTTT,CASSPENRRDTQYF
few,.,TRBJ1-1,TRBV12-3/TRBV12-4,TGTGCCAGCAATACGTACGGGACTGAAGCTTTCTTT,CASNTYGTEAFF
.,.,TRBJ2-1,TRBV20-1,TGCAGTGCTAGATCTGACAATGAGCAGTTCTTC,CSARSDNEQFF
many,.,TRBJ2-5,TRBV29-1,TGCAGCGCGAACCCTACTAGCCAAGAGACCCAGTACTTC,CSANPTSQETQYF
few,TRBD2,TRBJ2-5,TRBV20-1,TGCAGTGCTAGTGGGGCTAGCGGCGGGGTTTTGGAGACCCAGTACTTC,CSASGASGGVLETQYF
few,.,TRBJ2-1,TRBV19,TGTGCCAGTAGTATCAGCGGAACCTACAATGAGCAGTTCTTC,CASSISGTYNEQFF
many,.,TRBJ2-2,TRBV20-1,TGCAGCGCCAACGAAATGAACACCGGGGAGCTGTTTTTT,CSANEMNTGELFF
.,.,TRBJ2-1,TRBV15,TGTGCCACCAGCAGGGATATGGGGAGCGGGACATATCAGTTCTTC,CATSRDMGSGTYQFF
.,TRBD1,TRBJ2-6,TRBV7-3,TGTGCCAGCAGCCCGGGGACAGGCGCGGGGGCCAACGTCCTGACTTTC,CASSPGTGAGANVLTF
.,TRBD2,TRBJ2-5,TRBV5-6,TGTGCCAGCAGCTTGGCCATAGAACTAGCGGGGGGAAAGGTCGAAGAGACCCAGTACTTC,CASSLAIELAGGKVEETQYF
few,.,TRBJ2-1,TRBV6-4,TGTGCCAGCAGTGACAAGGAAGGGGGCAATGAGCAGTTCTTC,CASSDKEGGNEQFF
few,TRBD1,TRBJ2-1,TRBV11-2,TGTGCCAGCAGCGCGTCACAGGGGCGCGTCAACAATGAGCAGTTCTTC,CASSASQGRVNNEQFF
.,TRBD2,TRBJ2-7,TRBV28,TGTGCCAGCAGAAGAGGAAGCGGGAGCAACGAGCAGTACTTC,CASRRGSGSNEQYF
few,.,TRBJ2-1,TRBV5-1,TGCGCCAGCAGCTTGGGTTGGGATGAGCAGTTCTTC,CASSLGWDEQFF
.,.,TRBJ1-6,TRBV7-2,TGTGCCAGCAGCTTAGGATCTTTACAAAATTCACCCCTCCACTTT,CASSLGSLQNSPLHF
.,.,TRBJ2-7,TRBV12-3/TRBV12-4,TGTGCCAGCAGCCAACAGGGTAGCAAGCAGTACTTC,CASSQQGSKQYF
.,TRBD1,TRBJ2-7,TRBV29-1,TGCAGCGTTCTGGACAGGTTTAATTACGAGCAGTACTTC,CSVLDRFNYEQYF
many,.,TRBJ1-4,TRBV7-3,TGTGCCAGCAGCTCCACAGGAGGGGGATTTGAAAAACTGTTTTTT,CASSSTGGGFEKLFF
.,.,TRBJ2-5,TRBV20-1,TGCAGTGCTCCTCCAGGGGGGGTAAGCCAAGAGACCCAGTACTTC,CSAPPGGVSQETQYF
few,.,TRBJ2-7,TRBV5-1,TGCGCCAGCAGCTTGGCAGGGATCTACGAGCAGTACTTC,CASSLAGIYEQYF
few,.,TRBJ2-1,TRBV25-1,TGTGCCAGCAGTGAACAGGGAGGCCCGTACAATGAGCAGTTCTTC,CASSEQGGPYNEQFF
few,.,TRBJ2-7,TRBV7-3,TGTGCCAGCAGCTCGGACTCTCGGGAGCAGTACTTC,CASSSDSREQYF
.,TRBD2,TRBJ2-5,TRBV5-1,TGCGCCAGCAGCTTGTCACCCGGGACTAGCGGACAAGAGACCCAGTACTTC,CASSLSPGTSGQETQYF
many,.,TRBJ1-1,TRBV6-1,TGTGCCAGCAGTGGCCCCGGGGGCATGAACACTGAAGCTTTCTTT,CASSGPGGMNTEAFF